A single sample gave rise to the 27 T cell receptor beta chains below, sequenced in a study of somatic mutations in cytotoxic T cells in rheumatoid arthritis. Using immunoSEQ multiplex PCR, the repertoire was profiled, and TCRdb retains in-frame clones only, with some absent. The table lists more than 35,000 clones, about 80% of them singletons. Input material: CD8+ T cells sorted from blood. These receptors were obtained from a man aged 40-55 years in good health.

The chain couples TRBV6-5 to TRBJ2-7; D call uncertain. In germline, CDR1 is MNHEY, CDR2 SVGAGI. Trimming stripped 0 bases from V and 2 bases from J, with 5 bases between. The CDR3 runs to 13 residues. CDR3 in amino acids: CASSYSQPYEQYF. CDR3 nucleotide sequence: TGTGCCAGCAGTTACTCACAGCCCTACGAGCAGTACTTC.

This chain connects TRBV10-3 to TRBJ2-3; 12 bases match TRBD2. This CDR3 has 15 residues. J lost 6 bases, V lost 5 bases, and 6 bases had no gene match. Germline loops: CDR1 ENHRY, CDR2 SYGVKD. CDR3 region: CAISPSGRAPDTQYF. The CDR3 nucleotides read TGTGCCATCAGTCCTAGCGGGAGGGCCCCCGATACGCAGTATTTT.

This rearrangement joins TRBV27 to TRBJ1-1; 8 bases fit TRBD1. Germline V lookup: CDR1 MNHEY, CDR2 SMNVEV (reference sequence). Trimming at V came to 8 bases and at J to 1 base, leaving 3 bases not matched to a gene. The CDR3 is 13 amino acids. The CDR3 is CASSGQENTEAFF. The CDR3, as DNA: TGTGCCAGCTCGGGACAGGAGAACACTGAAGCTTTCTTT.

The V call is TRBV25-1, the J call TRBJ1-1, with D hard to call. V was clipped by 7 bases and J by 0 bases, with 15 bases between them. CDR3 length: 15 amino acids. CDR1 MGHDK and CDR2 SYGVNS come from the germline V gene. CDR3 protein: CASTKGWQMNTEAFF. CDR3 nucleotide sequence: TGTGCCAGCACCAAAGGGTGGCAGATGAACACTGAAGCTTTCTTT.

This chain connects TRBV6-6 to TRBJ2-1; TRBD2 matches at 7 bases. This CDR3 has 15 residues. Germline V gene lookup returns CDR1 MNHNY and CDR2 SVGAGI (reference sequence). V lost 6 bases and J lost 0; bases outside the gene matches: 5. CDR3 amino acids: CASRDGGSSYNEQFF. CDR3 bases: TGTGCCAGCAGGGACGGCGGGAGCTCCTACAATGAGCAGTTCTTC.

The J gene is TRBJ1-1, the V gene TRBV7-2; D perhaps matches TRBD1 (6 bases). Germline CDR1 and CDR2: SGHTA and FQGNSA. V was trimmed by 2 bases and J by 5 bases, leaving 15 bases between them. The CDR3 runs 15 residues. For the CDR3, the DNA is TGTGCCAGCAGCTTATCCGCTATGGGGGCTACTGAAGCTTTCTTT. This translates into CASSLSAMGATEAFF.

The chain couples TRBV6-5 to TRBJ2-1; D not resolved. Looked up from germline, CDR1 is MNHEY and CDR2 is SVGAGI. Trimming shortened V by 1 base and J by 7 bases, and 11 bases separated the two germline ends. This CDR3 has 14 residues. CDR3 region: CASSYLGSANEQFF. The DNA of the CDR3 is TGTGCCAGCAGTTACTTGGGGTCAGCGAATGAGCAGTTCTTC.

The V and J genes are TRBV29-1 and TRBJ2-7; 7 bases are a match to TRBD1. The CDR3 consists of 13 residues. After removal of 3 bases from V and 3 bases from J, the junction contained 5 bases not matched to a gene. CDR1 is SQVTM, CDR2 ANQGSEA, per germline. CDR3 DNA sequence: TGCAGCGTTGAGATAGACAGGGACTACGAGCAGTACTTC. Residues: CSVEIDRDYEQYF.

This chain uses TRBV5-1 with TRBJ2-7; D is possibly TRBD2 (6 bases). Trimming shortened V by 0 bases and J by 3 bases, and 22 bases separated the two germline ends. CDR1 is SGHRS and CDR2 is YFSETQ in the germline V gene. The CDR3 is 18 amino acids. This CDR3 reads CASSLVEGHTESIYEQYF. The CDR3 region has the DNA TGCGCCAGCAGCTTGGTGGAGGGGCACACCGAATCTATCTACGAGCAGTACTTC. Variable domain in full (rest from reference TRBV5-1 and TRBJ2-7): KAGVTQTPRYLIKTRGQQVTLSCSPISGHRSVSWYQQTPGQGLQFLFEYFSETQRNKGNFPGRFSGRQFSNSRSEMNVSTLELGDSALYLCASSLVEGHTESIYEQYFGPGTRLTVT.

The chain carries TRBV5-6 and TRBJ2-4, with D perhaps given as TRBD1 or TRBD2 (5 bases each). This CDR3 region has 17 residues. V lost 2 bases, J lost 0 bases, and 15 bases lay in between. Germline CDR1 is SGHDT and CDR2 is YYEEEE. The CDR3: CASSLGTASVAKNIQYF. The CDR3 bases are TGTGCCAGCAGCTTAGGGACGGCCTCTGTAGCCAAAAACATTCAGTACTTC.

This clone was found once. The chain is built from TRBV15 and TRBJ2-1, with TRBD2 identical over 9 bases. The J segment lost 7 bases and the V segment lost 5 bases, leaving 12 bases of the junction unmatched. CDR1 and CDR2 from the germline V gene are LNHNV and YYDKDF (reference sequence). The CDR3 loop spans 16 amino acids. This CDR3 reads CATSGGRALSGNEQFF. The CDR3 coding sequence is TGTGCCACCAGCGGCGGGAGGGCCCTCAGCGGTAATGAGCAGTTCTTC.

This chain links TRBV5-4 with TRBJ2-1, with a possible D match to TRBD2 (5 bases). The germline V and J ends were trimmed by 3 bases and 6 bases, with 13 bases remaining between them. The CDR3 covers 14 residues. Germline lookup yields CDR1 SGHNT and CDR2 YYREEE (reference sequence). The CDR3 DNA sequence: TGTGCCAGCAGCTACTCCGGGAATACCAATGAGCAGTTCTTC. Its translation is CASSYSGNTNEQFF.

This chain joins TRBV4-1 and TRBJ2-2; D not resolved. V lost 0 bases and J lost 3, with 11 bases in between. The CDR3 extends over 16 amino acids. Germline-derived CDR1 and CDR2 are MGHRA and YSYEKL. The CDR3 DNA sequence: TGCGCCAGCAGCCAAGACCCGATGGGCGACACCGGGGAGCTGTTTTTT. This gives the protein CASSQDPMGDTGELFF.

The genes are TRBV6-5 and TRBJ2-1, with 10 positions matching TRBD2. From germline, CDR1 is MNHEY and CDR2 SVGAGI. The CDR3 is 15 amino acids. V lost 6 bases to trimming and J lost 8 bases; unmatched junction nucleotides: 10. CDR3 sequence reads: CASRGGTSAFHEQFF. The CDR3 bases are TGTGCCAGCAGGGGGGGGACTAGCGCTTTCCATGAGCAGTTCTTC.

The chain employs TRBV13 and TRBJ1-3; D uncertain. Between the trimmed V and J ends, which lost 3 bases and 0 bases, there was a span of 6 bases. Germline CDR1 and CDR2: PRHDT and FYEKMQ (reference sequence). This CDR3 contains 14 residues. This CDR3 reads CASSLDHSGNTIYF. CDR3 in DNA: TGTGCCAGCAGCTTGGACCACTCTGGAAACACCATATATTTT.

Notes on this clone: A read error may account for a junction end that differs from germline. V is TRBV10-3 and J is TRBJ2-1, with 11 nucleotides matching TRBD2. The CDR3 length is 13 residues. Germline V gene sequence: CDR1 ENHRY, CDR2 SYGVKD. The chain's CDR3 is CAISETGLAAPIF. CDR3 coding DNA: TGTGCCATCAGTGAGACGGGACTAGCGGCTCCGATCTTC.

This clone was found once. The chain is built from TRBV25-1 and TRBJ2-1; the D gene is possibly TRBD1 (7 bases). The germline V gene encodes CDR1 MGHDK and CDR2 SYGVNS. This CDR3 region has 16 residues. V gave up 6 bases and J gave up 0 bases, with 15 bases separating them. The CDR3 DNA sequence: TGTGCCAGCAGCGCCCCGCAGGGGGGCTCCTACAATGAGCAGTTCTTC. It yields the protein CASSAPQGGSYNEQFF.

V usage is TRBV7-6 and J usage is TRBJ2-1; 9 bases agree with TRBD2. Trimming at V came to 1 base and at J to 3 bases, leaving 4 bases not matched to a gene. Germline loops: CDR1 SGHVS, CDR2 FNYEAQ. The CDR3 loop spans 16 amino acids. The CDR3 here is CASSLEASGNYNEQFF. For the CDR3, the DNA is TGTGCCAGCAGCTTAGAGGCTAGCGGGAACTACAATGAGCAGTTCTTC.

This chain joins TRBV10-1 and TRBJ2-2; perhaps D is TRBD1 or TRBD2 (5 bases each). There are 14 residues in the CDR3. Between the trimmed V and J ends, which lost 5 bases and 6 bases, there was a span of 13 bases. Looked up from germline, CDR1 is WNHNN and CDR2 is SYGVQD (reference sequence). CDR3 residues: CASSPGTEPGELFF. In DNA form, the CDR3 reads TGCGCCAGCAGTCCCGGGACCGAGCCCGGGGAGCTGTTTTTT.

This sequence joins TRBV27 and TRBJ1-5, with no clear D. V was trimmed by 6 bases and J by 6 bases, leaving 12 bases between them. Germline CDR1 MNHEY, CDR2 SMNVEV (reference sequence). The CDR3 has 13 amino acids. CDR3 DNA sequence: TGTGCCAGCAGCGTGGCAGAGGGTCAGCCCCAGCATTTT. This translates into CASSVAEGQPQHF.

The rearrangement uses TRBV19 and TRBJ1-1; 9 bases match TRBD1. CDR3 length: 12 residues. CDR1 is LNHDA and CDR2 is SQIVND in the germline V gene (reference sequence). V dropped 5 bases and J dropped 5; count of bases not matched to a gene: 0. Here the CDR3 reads CASSDRGTEAFF. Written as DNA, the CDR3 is TGTGCCAGTAGTGACAGGGGGACTGAAGCTTTCTTT.

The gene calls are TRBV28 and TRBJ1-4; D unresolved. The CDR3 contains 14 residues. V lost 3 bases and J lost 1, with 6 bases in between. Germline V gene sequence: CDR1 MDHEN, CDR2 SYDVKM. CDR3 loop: CASSFVRTNEKLFF. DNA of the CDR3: TGTGCCAGCAGTTTCGTGAGAACTAATGAAAAACTGTTTTTT.

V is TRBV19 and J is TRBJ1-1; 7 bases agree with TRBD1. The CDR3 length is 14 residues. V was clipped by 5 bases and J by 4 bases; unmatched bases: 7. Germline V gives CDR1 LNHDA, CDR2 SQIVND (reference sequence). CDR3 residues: CASSPNRGVTEAFF. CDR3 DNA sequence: TGTGCCAGTAGTCCTAACAGGGGCGTCACTGAAGCTTTCTTT.

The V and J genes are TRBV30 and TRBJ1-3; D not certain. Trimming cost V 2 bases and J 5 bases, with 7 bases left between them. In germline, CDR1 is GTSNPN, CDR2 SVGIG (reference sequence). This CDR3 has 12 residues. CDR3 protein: CAWSSPRNTIYF. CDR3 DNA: TGTGCCTGGAGTTCGCCAAGAAACACCATATATTTT. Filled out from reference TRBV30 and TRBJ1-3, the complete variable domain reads SQTIHQWPATLVQPVGSPLSLECTVEGTSNPNLYWYRQAAGRGLQLLFYSVGIGQISSEVPQNLSASRPQDRQFILSSKKLLLSDSGFYLCAWSSPRNTIYFGEGSWLTVV.

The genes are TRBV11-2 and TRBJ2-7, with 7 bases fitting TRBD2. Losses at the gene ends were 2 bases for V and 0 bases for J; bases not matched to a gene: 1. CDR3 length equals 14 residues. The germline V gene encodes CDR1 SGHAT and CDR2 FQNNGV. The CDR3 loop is CASSLRGGSYEQYF. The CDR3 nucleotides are TGTGCCAGCAGCTTACGCGGGGGCTCCTACGAGCAGTACTTC.

CDR3 nucleotides: TGTGCCAGCAGACCGCGGGGCAGGGTGACGGACATTCAGTACTTC. This gives the protein CASRPRGRVTDIQYF. The chain employs TRBV28 and TRBJ2-4, with a tentative D call TRBD2 (6 bases). Germline lookup yields CDR1 MDHEN and CDR2 SYDVKM. This CDR3 is 15 amino acids long. Deletions cut 6 bases from V and 8 bases from J, with 20 bases between.

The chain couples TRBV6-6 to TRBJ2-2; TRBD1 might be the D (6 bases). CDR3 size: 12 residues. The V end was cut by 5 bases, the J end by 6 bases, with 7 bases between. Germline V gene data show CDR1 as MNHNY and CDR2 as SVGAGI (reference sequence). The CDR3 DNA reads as TGTGCCAGCAGTCCAGGGGCCGGGGAGCTGTTTTTT. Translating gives CASSPGAGELFF.